Listed here are 31 T cell receptor beta chains from one sample, sequenced in a study of cytomegalovirus exposure and HLA in healthy donors. A multiplex PCR was run with 60 Vbeta primers and 13 Jbeta primers. Using immunoSEQ multiplex PCR, the repertoire was profiled, and TCRdb retains in-frame clones only, with some absent. The profile covers 150,000 to 200,000 clones, with over 75% appearing a single time and more than 1.5% taken by the ten largest. The sequencing input was PBMCs. Receptor source: a man aged 18 to 29 in good health and CMV-seronegative.

This chain links TRBV29-1 with TRBJ2-7; D perhaps matches TRBD1 (6 bases). This CDR3 region has 12 residues. V was cut by 7 bases and J by 6 bases, with 16 bases left in between. Germline CDR1 reads SQVTM; CDR2 reads ANQGSEA. The CDR3 DNA reads as TGCAGCGGAGGACAGATGAATGGCGAGCAGTACTTC. Translation: CSGGQMNGEQYF.

This chain links TRBV2 with TRBJ1-5; D ambiguous. CDR1 SNHLY and CDR2 FYNNEI come from the germline V gene. The CDR3 runs to 17 residues. Trimming shortened V by 6 bases and J by 3 bases, and 21 bases separated the two germline ends. CDR3 region: CASSLLEGPGPNQPQHF. The CDR3 coding sequence is TGTGCCAGCAGCCTCTTAGAGGGCCCGGGCCCCAATCAGCCCCAGCATTTT.

This chain uses TRBV9 with TRBJ1-5; 7 bases align to TRBD1. Germline lookup yields CDR1 SGDLS and CDR2 YYNGEE. Trimming cost V 4 bases and J 0 bases; bases outside gene matches: 4. This CDR3 has 15 amino acids. CDR3 sequence: CASSPGGYSNQPQHF. Here the CDR3 DNA reads TGTGCCAGCAGCCCAGGGGGGTATAGCAATCAGCCCCAGCATTTT.

This clone was detected a few times. The chain combines TRBV5-4 with TRBJ1-5, with TRBD1 matching over 9 bases. This CDR3 is built from 15 residues. The J segment lost 1 base and the V segment lost 3 bases, leaving 2 bases of the junction unmatched. Germline V gene sequence: CDR1 SGHNT, CDR2 YYREEE (reference sequence). DNA of the CDR3: TGTGCCAGCAGCTGGGGGACAGGGAGCAATCAGCCCCAGCATTTT. This encodes CASSWGTGSNQPQHF. Together with reference TRBV5-4 and TRBJ1-5, the CDR3 gives the full variable domain: ETGVTQSPTHLIKTRGQQVTLRCSSQSGHNTVSWYQQALGQGPQFIFQYYREEENGRGNFPPRFSGLQFPNYSSELNVNALELDDSALYLCASSWGTGSNQPQHFGDGTRLSIL.

V and J are TRBV28 and TRBJ2-5; D possibly corresponds to TRBD1 (7 bases). The V end was cut by 3 bases, the J end by 5 bases, with 25 bases between. The CDR3 consists of 18 residues. From germline, CDR1 is MDHEN and CDR2 SYDVKM. Here the CDR3 DNA reads TGTGCCAGCAGTTTTTACGGCAGGGGGGCAAAGCAACGCGAGACCCAGTACTTC. Amino acid sequence: CASSFYGRGAKQRETQYF.

The chain combines TRBV15 with TRBJ2-1; TRBD2 aligns across 11 bases. CDR3 length: 15 amino acids. V gave up 4 bases and J gave up 9 bases; unmatched junction bases: 8. Germline V gives CDR1 LNHNV, CDR2 YYDKDF (reference sequence). This CDR3 is CATSKNLAGGGEQFF. The CDR3 nucleotides are TGTGCCACCAGCAAGAATCTAGCGGGAGGCGGTGAGCAGTTCTTC.

The gene calls are TRBV29-1 and TRBJ1-1, with 8 bases fitting TRBD1. CDR3 length: 15 amino acids. The germline V gene has CDR1 SQVTM and CDR2 ANQGSEA. V dropped 7 bases and J dropped 0; count of bases not matched to a gene: 10. DNA for the CDR3: TGCAGCGCCTCCGGGACAGGAGTAATGAACACTGAAGCTTTCTTT. Translating gives CSASGTGVMNTEAFF.

There are a few counts of this clone. The rearrangement uses TRBV6-5 and TRBJ2-5, with TRBD2 as a possible D gene (5 bases). Germline V gives CDR1 MNHEY, CDR2 SVGAGI. This CDR3 spans 14 amino acids. Trimming pared 6 bases from V and 3 bases from J, leaving 14 bases between. The CDR3 sequence: CASSTGIPEETQYF. The CDR3 bases are TGTGCCAGCAGCACCGGGATCCCCGAAGAGACCCAGTACTTC.

The chain links TRBV2 to TRBJ2-2; no firm D call. V lost 5 bases, J lost 0 bases, and 4 bases lay in between. Germline CDR1 reads SNHLY; CDR2 reads FYNNEI. CDR3 length: 13 amino acids. The CDR3 sequence: CASSFTNTGELFF. The CDR3 DNA sequence: TGTGCCAGCAGTTTTACGAACACCGGGGAGCTGTTTTTT. Looking up the rest from reference TRBV2 and TRBJ2-2 gives the full variable domain: EPEVTQTPSHQVTQMGQEVILRCVPISNHLYFYWYRQILGQKVEFLVSFYNNEISEKSEIFDDQFSVERPDGSNFTLKIRSTKLEDSAMYFCASSFTNTGELFFGEGSRLTVL.

The table lists this clone with a few counts. The V gene is TRBV9, the J gene TRBJ2-7, with D possibly matching TRBD2 (5 bases). Germline V gives CDR1 SGDLS, CDR2 YYNGEE. This CDR3 is built from 14 residues. The V gene lost 0 bases and the J gene lost 2 bases, with 9 bases spanning the gap. The CDR3 reads CASSVAGRPYEQYF. CDR3 bases: TGTGCCAGCAGCGTAGCGGGAAGGCCCTACGAGCAGTACTTC. Full variable domain (outside the CDR3, taken from reference TRBV9 and TRBJ2-7): DSGVTQTPKHLITATGQRVTLRCSPRSGDLSVYWYQQSLDQGLQFLIQYYNGEERAKGNILERFSAQQFPDLHSELNLSSLELGDSALYFCASSVAGRPYEQYFGPGTRLTVT.

The V gene is TRBV5-1, the J gene TRBJ2-7; 7 bases line up with TRBD1. CDR3 size: 17 residues. V lost 7 bases and J lost 0; bases outside the gene matches: 16. Germline V gene data show CDR1 as SGHRS and CDR2 as YFSETQ. The CDR3 coding sequence is TGCGCCAGCTCCTCCGGGACAGTTGGCCTCAGCTCCTACGAGCAGTACTTC. It specifies CASSSGTVGLSSYEQYF.

This rearrangement joins TRBV10-1 to TRBJ1-2; D remains unclear. Trimming took 2 bases from V and 4 from J, leaving 8 bases between them. The length of the CDR3 is 13 residues. Germline CDR1 reads WNHNN; CDR2 reads SYGVQD (reference sequence). The CDR3 DNA reads TGCGCCAGCAGTGAGGGGCCTCGCTATGGCTACACCTTC. Its translation: CASSEGPRYGYTF.

The chain is built from TRBV4-3 and TRBJ2-5; TRBD2 might be the D (7 bases). The CDR3 has 17 amino acids. V dropped 4 bases and J dropped 5 bases, with 23 bases sitting between them. CDR1 and CDR2 from the germline V gene are LGHNA and YSLEER. The CDR3 nucleotides read TGCGCCAGCAGCCCAAGGGGGGGTCGAGGGGTAGGGGAGACCCAGTACTTC. This sequence encodes CASSPRGGRGVGETQYF.

This clone was seen once. V usage is TRBV7-8 and J usage is TRBJ2-3; 8 positions match TRBD2. V lost 5 bases to trimming and J lost 6 bases; unmatched junction nucleotides: 13. The CDR3 sequence is 16 residues long. The germline CDR1 and CDR2 sequences are SGHVS and FQNEAQ. The CDR3 DNA is TGTGCCAGCAGCCTCGGGGCGGGAGGCGGTACTGATACGCAGTATTTT. It is translated as CASSLGAGGGTDTQYF. Looking up the rest from reference TRBV7-8 and TRBJ2-3 gives the full variable domain: GAGVSQSPRYKVAKRGQDVALRCDPISGHVSLFWYQQALGQGPEFLTYFQNEAQLDKSGLPSDRFFAERPEGSVSTLKIQRTQQEDSAVYLCASSLGAGGGTDTQYFGPGTRLTVL.

The gene calls are TRBV6-1 and TRBJ1-4; 9 bases fit TRBD1. Per germline, CDR1 MNHNS and CDR2 SASEGT. The CDR3 runs 16 residues. Trimming removed 4 bases from V and 3 bases from J; junction bases left unmatched: 6. In nucleotides, the CDR3 is TGTGCCAGCAGTGCACAGGGGGCATTTCCTAATGAAAAACTGTTTTTT. Its protein product is CASSAQGAFPNEKLFF.

Points on this clone: Relative to the germline gene, one junction end is altered; a read error may explain this. The genes are TRBV7-7 and TRBJ1-4; D ambiguous. The CDR3 is made up of 15 amino acids. CDR1 and CDR2 from the germline V gene are SSHAT and FNYEAQ (reference sequence). The CDR3 spells CASSCPVRTNEKLFF. Written as DNA, the CDR3 is TGTGCTAGCAGCTGCCCCGTCCGGACTAATGAAAAACTGTTTTTT.

J is TRBJ2-7 and V is TRBV12-5; 8 nucleotides agree with TRBD1. The ends lost 7 bases at V and 0 bases at J; junction bases unmatched: 17. This CDR3 comprises 18 residues. The germline gives CDR1 LGHNT, CDR2 FRNRAP. This chain's CDR3 is CASANRPGRQGSSYEQYF. The CDR3 nucleotides are TGTGCTAGTGCCAACCGCCCGGGTCGACAGGGGAGCTCCTACGAGCAGTACTTC. Full variable domain (remainder filled in from reference TRBV12-5 and TRBJ2-7): DARVTQTPRHKVTEMGQEVTMRCQPILGHNTVFWYRQTMMQGLELLAYFRNRAPLDDSGMPKDRFSAEMPDATLATLKIQPSEPRDSAVYFCASANRPGRQGSSYEQYFGPGTRLTVT.

This rearrangement joins TRBV14 to TRBJ2-7; 7 nucleotides align to TRBD2. Germline trimming cut 4 bases from V and 2 bases from J; bases unmatched to any gene: 5. Germline CDR1 SGHDN, CDR2 FVKESK. The CDR3 loop spans 14 amino acids. CDR3 coding DNA: TGTGCCAGCAGCCCCGGGACTAAGACCTACGAGCAGTACTTC. This sequence encodes CASSPGTKTYEQYF. Looking up the rest from reference TRBV14 and TRBJ2-7 gives the full variable domain: EAGVTQFPSHSVIEKGQTVTLRCDPISGHDNLYWYRRVMGKEIKFLLHFVKESKQDESGMPNNRFLAERTGGTYSTLKVQPAELEDSGVYFCASSPGTKTYEQYFGPGTRLTVT.

V gene TRBV9 combines with J gene TRBJ2-1; D might be TRBD1 (5 bases). Trimming took 6 bases from V and 5 from J, leaving 18 bases between them. The CDR3 runs 15 residues. Germline V gene lookup returns CDR1 SGDLS and CDR2 YYNGEE. The CDR3 DNA follows: TGTGCCAGCACCCTGGGGCTAGTCGCCCACAATGAGCAGTTCTTC. Translation gives CASTLGLVAHNEQFF.

The chain uses TRBV29-1 and TRBJ2-1, with a possible D match to TRBD2 (5 bases). CDR1 SQVTM and CDR2 ANQGSEA come from the germline V gene. Deletions cut 3 bases from V and 3 bases from J, with 12 bases between. This CDR3 has 14 residues. For the CDR3, the DNA is TGCAGCGTTGATTCTTCCGGGGTCTACAATGAGCAGTTCTTC. As protein: CSVDSSGVYNEQFF.

The chain employs TRBV5-6 and TRBJ2-5; 9 bases agree with TRBD2. The J call is doubtful: the DNA matches TRBJ2-7 better. CDR1 is SGHDT, CDR2 YYEEEE, per germline. The CDR3 loop spans 13 amino acids. The chain's CDR3 is CASSLTSGYEQYF. CDR3 nucleotide sequence: TGTGCCAGCAGCTTGACTAGCGGGTACGAGCAGTACTTC.

The V gene is TRBV28, the J gene TRBJ1-4; D uncertain. Germline-derived CDR1 and CDR2 are MDHEN and SYDVKM. Deletions cut 10 bases from V and 8 bases from J, with 17 bases between. The CDR3 extends over 13 amino acids. The CDR3 nucleotides are TGTGCCATCCTAGACCCTGCCGGAGAAAAACTGTTTTTT. As protein: CAILDPAGEKLFF.

The CDR3 loop reads CASSERLGDSYSNQPQHF. CDR3 bases: TGTGCCAGCAGTGAACGCTTAGGAGACAGCTATAGCAATCAGCCCCAGCATTTT. The genes are TRBV6-1 and TRBJ1-5, with D possibly TRBD1 on 5 matching bases. V was trimmed by 2 bases and J by 0 bases, leaving 17 bases between them. The CDR3 has 18 amino acids. CDR1 and CDR2 from the germline V gene are MNHNS and SASEGT.

Only one count was recorded for this clone. This rearrangement joins TRBV7-6 to TRBJ1-3; 8 bases are a match to TRBD1. V trimming: 4 bases; J trimming: 0 bases; junction bases outside the gene matches: 14. Per the germline V gene, CDR1 is SGHVS and CDR2 is FNYEAQ. This CDR3 contains 19 residues. CDR3 bases: TGTGCCAGCAGCTCCGCTACTTTCACCGGGACAGGCTCTGGAAACACCATATATTTT. Translation gives CASSSATFTGTGSGNTIYF.

This clone has a handful of counts. This rearrangement joins TRBV7-9 to TRBJ2-6, with 9 nucleotides matching TRBD1. This CDR3 has 19 amino acids. Looked up from germline, CDR1 is SEHNR and CDR2 is FQNEAQ (reference sequence). Trimming took 0 bases from V and 4 from J; bases not matched to a gene: 10. CDR3 residues: CASSLAWGQGSAGANVLTF. The DNA for the CDR3 is TGTGCCAGCAGCTTAGCGTGGGGACAGGGTTCGGCAGGGGCCAACGTCCTGACTTTC.

The gene calls are TRBV9 and TRBJ2-1; 8 nucleotides align to TRBD1. The CDR3 runs to 15 residues. Looked up from germline, CDR1 is SGDLS and CDR2 is YYNGEE. Trimming at V came to 6 bases and at J to 9 bases, leaving 14 bases not matched to a gene. The CDR3 bases are TGTGCCAGCAACTATAAAGGACAGGGTATGGGTGAGCAGTTCTTC. Protein: CASNYKGQGMGEQFF.

This clone showed up just a few times. This chain uses TRBV4-2 with TRBJ2-1; a possible D gene is TRBD1 (5 bases). The germline V and J ends were trimmed by 2 bases and 3 bases, with 5 bases remaining between them. The CDR3 spans 13 residues. Per the germline V gene, CDR1 is LGHNA and CDR2 is YNFKEQ. CDR3 sequence: CASSQQGYNEQFF. The CDR3 DNA reads TGTGCCAGCAGCCAACAGGGCTACAATGAGCAGTTCTTC.

The V call is TRBV7-8, the J call TRBJ1-4; 8 positions match TRBD1. This CDR3 spans 15 amino acids. Trimming cost V 0 bases and J 8 bases; bases outside gene matches: 5. Per germline, CDR1 SGHVS and CDR2 FQNEAQ. This CDR3 reads CASSLADRAGEKLFF. In nucleotides, the CDR3 is TGTGCCAGCAGCTTAGCGGACAGGGCGGGAGAAAAACTGTTTTTT.

This chain joins TRBV5-1 and TRBJ2-7, with 10 bases identical to TRBD2. Per germline, CDR1 SGHRS and CDR2 YFSETQ. This CDR3 has 17 amino acids. J lost 2 bases, V lost 0 bases, and 8 bases had no gene match. CDR3 sequence: CASSLVSSGSGTYEQYF. In DNA, the CDR3 is TGCGCCAGCAGCTTGGTCTCTAGCGGGAGTGGAACCTACGAGCAGTACTTC.

The rearrangement joins TRBV19 to TRBJ2-7; weak D call: TRBD1 (5 bases). The CDR3 is 14 amino acids. CDR1 and CDR2 from the germline V gene are LNHDA and SQIVND (reference sequence). Trimming left V 8 bases short and J 4 bases short, with 18 bases between. In DNA, the CDR3 is TGTGCCAGTTCGTCAGGGCCCTATGGTTACGAGCAGTACTTC. It specifies CASSSGPYGYEQYF.

This chain joins TRBV19 and TRBJ1-4; D ambiguous. CDR3 length: 15 amino acids. Germline loops: CDR1 LNHDA, CDR2 SQIVND (reference sequence). V lost 1 base and J lost 0, with 6 bases in between. Written as DNA, the CDR3 is TGTGCCAGTAGTATAGGGACTACAACTAATGAAAAACTGTTTTTT. As protein: CASSIGTTTNEKLFF.